A selection of T cell receptor beta chains follows, all from one sample in a study of T cells in Graves' hyperthyroidism and ophthalmopathy. MiXCR, applied by TCRdb to the multiplex PCR reads, yields one record per CDR3 protein. Counted here are 490,000 or so distinct CDR3 sequences, roughly 16% occurring once; the ten biggest clones make up roughly 29%. Specimen: blood. These receptors were collected from a woman between 25 and 40 years old with Graves' ophthalmopathy. Each CDR3 is given with its conserved first and last residue. The order of the fields is CDR3 protein, CDR3 DNA, J gene, clone size, D gene, CDR3 length, V gene. A D gene is named only where the DNA matches it firmly. Clone size appears in some rows only: once, few, many, or a class for an expanded clone.

CASSSQGNGELFF TGCGCCAGCAGCTCACAGGGGAACGGGGAGCTGTTTTTT TRBJ2-2 few TRBD1 13 TRBV5-1
CASGKGQVLNGYTF TGTGCTAGTGGCAAGGGGCAGGTTCTAAATGGCTACACCTTC TRBJ1-2 few NA 14 TRBV12-5
CASSLISGEAFF TGTGCCAGCAGTTTAATTAGTGGCGAAGCTTTCTTT TRBJ1-1 few NA 12 TRBV28
CVSSLTVTSGRDMKQFF TGTGTCAGCAGCTTAACCGTGACTAGCGGGAGGGACATGAAGCAGTTCTTC TRBJ2-1 NA TRBD2 17 TRBV7-2
CASLGRGRSYEQYF TGTGCCAGCCTTGGTAGGGGACGCTCCTACGAGCAGTACTTC TRBJ2-7 few NA 14 TRBV12-3/TRBV12-4
CATSDKETQYF TGTGCCACCAGTGATAAAGAGACCCAGTACTTC TRBJ2-5 many NA 11 TRBV24-1
CASRALGTGSTEAFF TGTGCCAGCAGGGCATTGGGGACAGGGAGCACTGAAGCTTTCTTT TRBJ1-1 NA TRBD1 15 TRBV7-2
CASSFTGGGTDTQYF TGTGCCAGCAGTTTTACAGGGGGGGGCACAGATACGCAGTATTTT TRBJ2-3 many NA 15 TRBV6-1
CATSDPGLADSGELFF TGTGCCACCAGTGATCCGGGACTAGCCGATAGCGGGGAGCTGTTTTTT TRBJ2-2 NA TRBD2 16 TRBV24-1
CASSYGGLGLYNEQFF TGTGCCAGCAGTTACGGGGGACTAGGCCTATACAATGAGCAGTTCTTC TRBJ2-1 many TRBD2 16 TRBV6-2/TRBV6-3
CASARPGLAGPKTGANSYEQYF TGTGCCAGCGCCCGACCGGGACTAGCGGGTCCTAAAACCGGGGCGAACTCCTACGAGCAGTACTTC TRBJ2-7 few TRBD2 22 TRBV7-2
CASAQGLQETQYF TGTGCCAGCGCACAGGGATTACAAGAGACCCAGTACTTC TRBJ2-5 many NA 13 TRBV2
CATSDFDRGKETQYF TGTGCCACCAGTGATTTCGACAGGGGGAAAGAGACCCAGTACTTC TRBJ2-5 many TRBD1 15 TRBV24-1
CASGGWGGASTDTQYF TGTGCCAGCGGAGGATGGGGCGGGGCTAGCACAGATACGCAGTATTTT TRBJ2-3 few NA 16 TRBV6-1
CASSLRLATDTQYF TGTGCCAGCAGCCTCCGGTTAGCGACAGATACGCAGTATTTT TRBJ2-3 NA NA 14 TRBV7-2
CASSSATPYEQYF TGTGCCAGCAGCTCCGCCACCCCCTACGAGCAGTACTTC TRBJ2-7 many NA 13 TRBV7-9
CASSLLAGNQPQHF TGTGCCAGCAGCTTACTTGCGGGCAATCAGCCCCAGCATTTT TRBJ1-5 NA NA 14 TRBV27
CASSYSREREFF TGTGCCAGCAGTTACAGCAGGGAAAGGGAGTTCTTC TRBJ2-1 NA NA 12 TRBV6-5
CASSIEGGTGSTDTQYF TGTGCCAGTAGTATAGAAGGGGGGACAGGGAGCACAGATACGCAGTATTTT TRBJ2-3 NA TRBD1 17 TRBV19
CASSLRRQTSGSWFF TGTGCCAGCAGCTTGCGGAGACAGACTAGCGGGAGTTGGTTCTTC TRBJ2-1 many TRBD2 15 TRBV5-6
CARGKPGLPTDTQYF TGTGCTAGGGGGAAGCCGGGACTCCCCACAGATACGCAGTATTTT TRBJ2-3 NA NA 15 TRBV12-5
CASEGGTSSGEQFF TGTGCCAGCGAGGGAGGGACTAGCTCGGGTGAGCAGTTCTTC TRBJ2-1 few TRBD2 14 TRBV5-4
CASSLTHEQYF TGTGCCAGCAGTCTGACCCACGAGCAGTACTTC TRBJ2-7 many NA 11 TRBV28
CASSYAGATNEKLFF TGTGCCAGCAGTTACGCGGGGGCAACTAATGAAAAACTGTTTTTT TRBJ1-4 NA NA 15 TRBV6-1
CASSLWGSGYTF TGTGCCAGCAGCTTATGGGGGTCTGGCTACACCTTC TRBJ1-2 many NA 12 TRBV7-9
CASSQDGWNTEAFF TGCGCCAGCAGCCAAGATGGGTGGAACACTGAAGCTTTCTTT TRBJ1-1 NA NA 14 TRBV4-1
CASSQDRVPRGDQETQYF TGTGCCAGCAGCCAAGATCGGGTCCCTAGAGGGGACCAAGAGACCCAGTACTTC TRBJ2-5 many NA 18 TRBV3-1
CASSRSDQETQYF TGTGCCAGCAGCCGCTCGGACCAAGAGACCCAGTACTTC TRBJ2-5 NA NA 13 TRBV28
CASSLEAEMNTEAFF TGTGCCAGCAGCTTAGAGGCCGAAATGAACACTGAAGCTTTCTTT TRBJ1-1 many NA 15 TRBV7-8
CASSQVERFTDTQYF TGTGCCAGCAGCCAGGTGGAAAGGTTCACAGATACGCAGTATTTT TRBJ2-3 many NA 15 TRBV14
CASSKVEAGTTEAFF TGTGCCAGCAGTAAGGTGGAGGCAGGGACCACTGAAGCTTTCTTT TRBJ1-1 NA NA 15 TRBV28
CSAHKADSSYNEQFF TGCAGTGCGCATAAAGCGGATTCCTCCTACAATGAGCAGTTCTTC TRBJ2-1 many NA 15 TRBV20-1
CASSFVDSSAGEETQYF TGTGCCAGCAGCTTTGTGGACTCTTCCGCGGGAGAGGAGACCCAGTACTTC TRBJ2-5 NA TRBD2 17 TRBV7-2
CASCRTGELFF TGTGCCAGTTGTAGGACCGGGGAGCTGTTTTTT TRBJ2-2 NA NA 11 TRBV19
CASSRDRYNEQFF TGTGCCAGCAGCCGGGACAGATACAATGAGCAGTTCTTC TRBJ2-1 many TRBD1 13 TRBV9
CASSLALGQRNTIYF TGCGCCAGCAGCTTGGCCCTGGGACAGAGAAACACCATATATTTT TRBJ1-3 few TRBD1 15 TRBV5-1
CASSLGGTSGSYNEQFF TGTGCCAGCAGTCTAGGAGGGACCAGCGGGAGTTACAATGAGCAGTTCTTC TRBJ2-1 many TRBD2 17 TRBV11-2
CASSPGGAVEQYF TGTGCCAGCAGCCCCGGGGGTGCGGTCGAGCAGTACTTC TRBJ2-7 NA NA 13 TRBV6-1
CASSQDKRVGTNEKLFF TGCGCCAGCAGCCAAGATAAGAGGGTGGGGACTAATGAAAAACTGTTTTTT TRBJ1-4 NA NA 17 TRBV4-3
CASSVEVGELFF TGTGCCAGCAGTGTAGAAGTGGGGGAGCTGTTTTTT TRBJ2-2 few NA 12 TRBV9
CASSRRVTGGELFF TGTGCCAGCAGCCGACGCGTAACTGGCGGGGAGCTGTTTTTT TRBJ2-2 many NA 14 TRBV3-1
CSATGGVDYGYTF TGCAGTGCAACGGGGGGCGTAGACTATGGCTACACCTTC TRBJ1-2 NA NA 13 TRBV20-1
CASSPDPTHGYTF TGTGCCAGCAGCCCGGACCCAACCCATGGCTACACCTTC TRBJ1-2 NA NA 13 TRBV6-1
CSVAGRGGILDEQYF TGCAGCGTTGCGGGAAGAGGAGGGATCTTGGACGAGCAGTACTTC TRBJ2-7 many NA 15 TRBV29-1
CASSLWGTPEQYF TGCGCCAGCAGCTTGTGGGGGACTCCGGAGCAGTACTTC TRBJ2-7 many NA 13 TRBV5-1
CSARSGGSSYEQYF TGCAGTGCTAGGAGCGGGGGGTCCTCCTACGAGCAGTACTTC TRBJ2-7 many TRBD2 14 TRBV20-1
CSARAGTGFSGNTIYF TGCAGTGCTAGAGCCGGGACAGGTTTTTCGGGAAACACCATATATTTT TRBJ1-3 NA TRBD1 16 TRBV20-1
CASRGTGAGNSPLHF TGTGCCAGCAGGGGGACAGGGGCCGGTAATTCACCCCTCCACTTT TRBJ1-6 many TRBD1 15 TRBV6-1
CASSPDRVSDTQYF TGTGCCAGCTCACCCGACAGGGTATCAGATACGCAGTATTTT TRBJ2-3 many TRBD1 14 TRBV18
CASSLRDLRLAGGPSSYNEQFF TGTGCCAGCAGTTTAAGGGATCTACGACTAGCGGGAGGCCCGAGCTCCTACAATGAGCAGTTCTTC TRBJ2-1 NA TRBD2 22 TRBV28
CASREVTGDFYEQYF TGTGCCAGCAGAGAAGTGACAGGGGACTTCTACGAGCAGTACTTC TRBJ2-7 few TRBD1 15 TRBV6-1
CASTTSGRGETQYF TGTGCCAGCACCACTAGCGGGAGGGGGGAGACCCAGTACTTC TRBJ2-5 few TRBD2 14 TRBV12-3/TRBV12-4